This T cell receptor (beta chain) was recovered during a study of cytomegalovirus exposure and HLA in healthy donors. Study findings and constraints: A later analysis reportedly found fewer N-insertions in an Asian-associated ancestry cluster than the approximately 670-donor mean. Reports described diagnosis of cytomegalovirus status by the classifier as highly specific and sensitive. Sequencing likely produced, as an artifact, a cluster of highly shared sequence variants.

Nominal health characterized the donors when sampled, though unrecorded immune exposures were likely. Trimming stripped 3 bases from V and 5 bases from J, with 12 bases between. CDR1 SQVTM and CDR2 ANQGSEA come from the germline V gene. The CDR3 has 13 amino acids. This clone was recorded many times. Its antigen is unknown. The study ran its PCR with 60 Vbeta and 13 Jbeta primers. TCRdb's copy holds only in-frame clones and misses some; the assay was immunoSEQ multiplex PCR. This sample has some 97,000 clones; roughly 75% occur once, and the top ten carry approximately 4.3%. This clonotype was obtained from a woman under 30 in good health and CMV-seropositive. The chain combines TRBV29-1 with TRBJ2-3; no reliable D call. Sequenced material: PBMCs. CDR3 DNA: TGCAGCGTTGAGGTGGGCCAAGGAGATACGCAGTATTTT. Translating gives CSVEVGQGDTQYF.